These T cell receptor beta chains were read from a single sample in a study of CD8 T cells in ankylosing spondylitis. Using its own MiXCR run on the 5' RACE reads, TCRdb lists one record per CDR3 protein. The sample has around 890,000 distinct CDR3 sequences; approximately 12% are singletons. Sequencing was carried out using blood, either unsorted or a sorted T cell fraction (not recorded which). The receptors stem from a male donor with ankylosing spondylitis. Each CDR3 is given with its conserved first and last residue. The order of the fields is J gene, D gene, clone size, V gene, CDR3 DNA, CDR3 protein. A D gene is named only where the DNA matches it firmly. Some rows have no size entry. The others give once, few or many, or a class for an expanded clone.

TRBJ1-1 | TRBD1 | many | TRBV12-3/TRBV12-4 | TGTGCCAGCAGTTTGCGACAGGGACTCCCTGAAGCTTTCTTT | CASSLRQGLPEAFF
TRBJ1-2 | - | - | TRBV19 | TGTGCCAGTAGTAAGCTGGGGGTCAGTTCGACCTATGGCTACACCTTC | CASSKLGVSSTYGYTF
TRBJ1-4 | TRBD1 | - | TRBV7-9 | TGTGCCAGCAGCTTAATGGGACAGGGTAAACTGTTTTTT | CASSLMGQGKLFF
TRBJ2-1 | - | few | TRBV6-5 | TGTGCCAGCAGCTATACCGGGTCTCACCGGAATGAGCAGTTCTTC | CASSYTGSHRNEQFF
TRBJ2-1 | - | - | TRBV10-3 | TGTGCCATCAGTCAATGGACGGGACAAATGGGCAATGAGCAGTTCTTC | CAISQWTGQMGNEQFF
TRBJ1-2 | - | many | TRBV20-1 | TGCAGTGCGCCGGTCCAGCTGGGCTATGGCTACACCTTC | CSAPVQLGYGYTF
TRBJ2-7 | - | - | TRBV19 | TGTGCCAGTAGTATACGTCGGGGGTCCGAGCAGTACTTC | CASSIRRGSEQYF
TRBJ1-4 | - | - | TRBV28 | TGTGCCAGCAGTTGGACAGCGTTTGAAAAACTGTTTTTT | CASSWTAFEKLFF
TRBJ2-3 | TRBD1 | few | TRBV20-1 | TGCAGTGCCTTAAGAGCGACAGGGGCAGGAAAAGATACGCAGTATTTT | CSALRATGAGKDTQYF
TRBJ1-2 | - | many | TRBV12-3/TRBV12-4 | TGTGCCAGCAGTTTACCCCTCCCCCCTTCAGGAAACTATGGCTACACCTTC | CASSLPLPPSGNYGYTF
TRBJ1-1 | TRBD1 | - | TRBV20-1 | TGCAGTGCCGAAGACAGGGTCTCTGAAGCTTTCTTT | CSAEDRVSEAFF
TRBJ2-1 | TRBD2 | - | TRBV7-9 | TGTGCCAGCAGCTTCGTAGCGGGGATCTACAATGAGCAGTTCTTC | CASSFVAGIYNEQFF
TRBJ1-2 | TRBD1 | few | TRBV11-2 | TGTGCCAGCAGCTCTTGGGACAGGGGAGCTAACTATGGCTACACCTTC | CASSSWDRGANYGYTF